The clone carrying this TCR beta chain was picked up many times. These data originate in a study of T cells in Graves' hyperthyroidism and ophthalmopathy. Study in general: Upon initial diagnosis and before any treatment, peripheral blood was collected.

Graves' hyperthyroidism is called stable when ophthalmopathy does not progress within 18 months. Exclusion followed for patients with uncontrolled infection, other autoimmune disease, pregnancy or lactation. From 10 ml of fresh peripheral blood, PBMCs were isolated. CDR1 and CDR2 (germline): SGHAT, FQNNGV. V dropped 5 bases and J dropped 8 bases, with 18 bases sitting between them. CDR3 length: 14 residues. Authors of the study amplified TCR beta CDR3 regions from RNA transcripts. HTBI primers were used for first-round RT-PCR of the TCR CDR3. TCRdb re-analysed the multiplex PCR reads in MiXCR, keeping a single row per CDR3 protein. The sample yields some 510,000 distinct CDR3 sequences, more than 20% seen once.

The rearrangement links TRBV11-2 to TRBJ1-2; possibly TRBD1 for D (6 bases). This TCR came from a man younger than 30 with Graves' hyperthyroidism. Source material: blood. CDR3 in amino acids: CASSLDVGGRGYTF. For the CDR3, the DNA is TGTGCCAGCAGCCTCGATGTTGGGGGCAGGGGCTACACCTTC. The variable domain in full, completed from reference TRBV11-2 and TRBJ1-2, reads EAGVAQSPRYKIIEKRQSVAFWCNPISGHATLYWYQQILGQGPKLLIQFQNNGVVDDSQLPKDRFSAERLKGVDSTLKIQPAKLEDSAVYLCASSLDVGGRGYTFGSGTRLTVV.